The T cell receptor (beta chain) described here comes from a study of beta chain features in type 1 diabetes (dated by TCRdb to the late 2010s). For the study in its entirety: Patients and healthy donors did not differ in mean age, gender distribution, total cell number or subset yield. A total of some 110 million sorted cells were examined across all samples, and a strong correlation was observed between cell number per subset and RNA yield. In the study, recently diagnosed type 1 diabetes patients and matched healthy donors were compared on the TCRB repertoires of their sorted circulating CD4+ T cell subsets. Naive and central memory subsets were obtained from all 30 or so donors, but regulatory and stem cell-like memory subsets were isolated from only 8 patients and roughly 8 healthy donors.

The CDR3 numbers 14 residues from cysteine through phenylalanine. The DNA shown is the 42-base CDR3, in frame from base 1. CDR1 SQVTM and CDR2 ANQGSEA were looked up in the germline V gene. After removal of 5 bases from V and 2 bases from J, the junction retains 7 bases not matched to a gene. What the study reported, not specific to this receptor: Because cDNA was sequenced instead of genomic DNA, activated cells with high expression could be over-represented, although the groups did not differ in activation or CD3 levels. A moderate but significant shortening of TCRB CDR3 length was observed in type 1 diabetes patients in all four CD4+ subsets. At VDJ recombination sites, patients with type 1 diabetes made fewer insertions and deleted more nucleotides, a pattern implying thymic rearrangement abnormalities. The naive, central memory and regulatory TCRB repertoires appeared to resemble one another more closely among patients than among healthy donors. Because small numbers of individuals were included in the HLA sub-analyses, any influence of HLA type on TCRB rearrangement was left unresolved. PCR may preferentially amplify shorter templates, but because patient and control samples were amplified and corrected together, any resulting skew would affect both groups equally.

The High Capacity cDNA Reverse Transcription Kit was used to reverse transcribe all of the isolated RNA, meaning that expressed TCRB transcripts were what got sequenced. Deep immunoSEQ sequencing was applied to naive, central memory and regulatory T cell samples, giving an average of roughly 3.5 million total reads per sample. After sorted cells were lysed in RLT buffer, RNA was extracted with DNase-treated RNeasy Micro or Mini kits, with the choice depending on cell number. Each cell subset was processed on its own to prevent cross-contamination, while patient and healthy donor samples were processed together. Using the immunoSEQ multiplex PCR, TCRB sequences were amplified from cDNA into 87-bp fragments spanning the CDR3 region. Sequencing of the amplicons was done on the Illumina HiSeq platform. In the original analysis: Synthetic template baselines were used to correct PCR bias computationally, reads within Hamming distance 2 were collapsed, and singletons that could not be merged were discarded. Reads were aligned against IMGT so that V, D and J genes, CDR3 length and insertions or deletions at six rearrangement sites could be assigned. Clonotype counts were normalized to sorted cell number within each subset before computing true diversity and Gini coefficients with the tcR R package. The overlap coefficient, calculated on TCRB nucleotide sequences, was used to measure repertoire sharing. Out-of-frame TCRB sequences from naive cells were analyzed to stand in for the pre-selection repertoire. This immuneACCESS table, as held by TCRdb, lists in-frame sequences with V and J called but not all clones. Of the missing ones, under half trace to an unresolved V gene in checked studies; the others have no known cause. V and J calls and clone size are those listed in that table; D and trimming were worked out from the DNA. Across this sample there are around 430,000 clones, with over 25% seen only once. Roughly 0.06% of the sample comes from the top ten.

Each donor gave one peripheral blood draw, roughly 120 mL on average, collected into heparinised tubes. Using a panel that included CD45RO, CCR7, CD25, CD127, CD95 and CD27, naive, central memory, regulatory and stem cell-like memory CD4+ T cells were sorted on a BD FACSAria II. A purity above 98% was achieved for all sorted populations. PBMCs were isolated immediately by Lymphoprep density gradient centrifugation and stained directly without culture. So that batch effects would be minimized, each experiment stained and sorted samples in pairs, pairing one healthy donor with one patient. A note on this clone: Its antigen remains undetermined. One base away there is no much larger clone; base qualities are not given.

This clonotype was obtained from a man aged 18 to 30 in good health. This sequence uses TRBV29-1 and TRBJ1-1; TRBD1 lines up with 8 middle nucleotides. Sequencing was carried out using naive CD4+ T cells from blood. The label giving this sample's cell subset or site can be read as: true naive CD4+ T cells. The CDR3 loop reads CSVTAGGPNTEAFF. The nucleotides read TGCAGCGTTACCGCAGGGGGCCCAAACACTGAAGCTTTCTTT.